A selection of T cell receptor beta chains follows, all from one sample in a study of glioma-infiltrating T cells after dendritic cell vaccination. Generated by immunoSEQ multiplex PCR, the TCRdb table keeps only in-frame clones and is missing some. The table lists 99,000 or so clones, less than 90% of them singletons. The specimen was blood, collected after dendritic cell vaccination. The receptors come from a human donor with glioblastoma. CDR3s include the opening cysteine and the closing phenylalanine or tryptophan. A D gene is named only where the DNA matches it firmly. Size tells how often a clone was seen (once, few, many) or the class of an expanded clone, and some rows leave it out.

clone size	J gene	V gene	D gene	CDR3 protein	CDR3 DNA
NA	TRBJ2-7	TRBV5-1	TRBD1	CASSSQKTGGASLYYEQYF	TGCGCCAGCAGCTCCCAGAAAACAGGGGGCGCTTCGCTCTACTACGAGCAGTACTTC
once	TRBJ2-2	TRBV5-8	NA	CASSEIRELFF	TGTGCCAGCAGCGAGATTAGGGAGCTGTTTTTT
NA	TRBJ2-1	TRBV5-1	NA	CASSSIDSGNEQFF	TGCGCCAGCAGCAGTATTGATAGCGGCAATGAGCAGTTCTTC
NA	TRBJ1-2	TRBV6-1	TRBD1	CASSEYGQGGNYGYTF	TGTGCCAGCAGTGAATACGGACAGGGGGGAAACTATGGCTACACCTTC
NA	TRBJ1-4	TRBV23-1	NA	CASSQPRGREDNEKLFF	TGCGCCAGCAGTCAGCCCCGGGGGAGGGAAGATAATGAAAAACTGTTTTTT
few	TRBJ1-1	TRBV15	NA	CATSSLGFTEAFF	TGTGCCACCAGCAGTCTCGGGTTCACTGAAGCTTTCTTT
NA	TRBJ1-4	TRBV15	NA	CATSRGGRPNEKLFF	TGTGCCACCAGCCGGGGGGGCAGACCTAATGAAAAACTGTTTTTT
NA	TRBJ1-1	TRBV5-1	TRBD1	CASSLVGTDHTEAFF	TGCGCCAGCAGCTTGGTGGGGACAGACCACACTGAAGCTTTCTTT
NA	TRBJ1-1	TRBV5-1	TRBD1	CASQAGGARNTEAFF	TGCGCCAGCCAAGCAGGGGGCGCTCGGAACACTGAAGCTTTCTTT
few	TRBJ2-5	TRBV29-1	TRBD2	CSVEKGGSGETQYF	TGCAGCGTTGAAAAGGGCGGGAGCGGGGAGACCCAGTACTTC
once	TRBJ1-2	TRBV4-1	NA	CASSQVRQLNYGYTF	TGCGCCAGCAGCCAAGTAAGACAGCTAAACTATGGCTACACCTTC
NA	TRBJ1-1	TRBV5-6	NA	CASSLVGRNTEAFF	TGTGCCAGCAGCTTGGTGGGCAGGAACACTGAAGCTTTCTTT
NA	TRBJ2-1	TRBV10-1	TRBD2	CASSDISGSNEQFF	TGCGCCAGCAGTGATATCAGCGGGAGTAATGAGCAGTTCTTC
NA	TRBJ1-2	TRBV6-5	TRBD1	CASSYNPTGGGYTF	TGTGCCAGCAGTTACAATCCTACAGGGGGAGGCTACACCTTC
NA	TRBJ2-1	TRBV4-1	NA	CASSQFGADEQFF	TGCGCCAGCAGCCAATTTGGTGCGGATGAGCAGTTCTTC
NA	TRBJ1-4	TRBV28	NA	CASSPGDLEKLFF	TGTGCCAGCAGTCCAGGTGACCTTGAAAAACTGTTTTTT
NA	TRBJ1-1	TRBV9	TRBD1	CASSVQGDTEAFF	TGTGCCAGCAGCGTACAGGGGGACACTGAAGCTTTCTTT
NA	TRBJ2-3	TRBV9	TRBD2	CASTQRASGGADTQYF	TGTGCCAGCACCCAGAGGGCTAGCGGGGGGGCAGATACGCAGTATTTT
NA	TRBJ2-7	TRBV11-2	TRBD1	CASSTTRFGTGDPYEQYF	TGTGCCAGCAGCACCACTCGATTCGGGACAGGGGACCCCTACGAGCAGTACTTC
once	TRBJ2-7	TRBV15	NA	CATSRDGVGSSYEQYF	TGTGCCACCAGCCGAGATGGCGTGGGCAGCTCCTACGAGCAGTACTTC
NA	TRBJ2-1	TRBV6-5	NA	CASSYWGAKYNEQFF	TGTGCCAGCAGTTACTGGGGCGCCAAATACAATGAGCAGTTCTTC
NA	TRBJ2-7	TRBV11-2	NA	CASSPQTDSYEQYF	TGTGCCAGCAGCCCCCAGACAGACTCCTACGAGCAGTACTTC
many	TRBJ1-2	TRBV19	NA	CASSIELRGGYTF	TGTGCCAGTAGTATAGAGCTCAGGGGAGGCTACACCTTC
NA	TRBJ2-7	TRBV5-1	TRBD1	CASSFLDRSGNEQYF	TGCGCCAGCAGCTTTTTGGACAGGTCGGGGAACGAGCAGTACTTC
NA	TRBJ1-2	TRBV9	TRBD1	CASSGPGQGYNYGYTF	TGTGCCAGCAGCGGGCCGGGACAGGGGTATAACTATGGCTACACCTTC
NA	TRBJ1-2	TRBV28	TRBD1	CASSLTGEAGYTF	TGTGCCAGCAGTTTGACAGGGGAGGCTGGCTACACCTTC